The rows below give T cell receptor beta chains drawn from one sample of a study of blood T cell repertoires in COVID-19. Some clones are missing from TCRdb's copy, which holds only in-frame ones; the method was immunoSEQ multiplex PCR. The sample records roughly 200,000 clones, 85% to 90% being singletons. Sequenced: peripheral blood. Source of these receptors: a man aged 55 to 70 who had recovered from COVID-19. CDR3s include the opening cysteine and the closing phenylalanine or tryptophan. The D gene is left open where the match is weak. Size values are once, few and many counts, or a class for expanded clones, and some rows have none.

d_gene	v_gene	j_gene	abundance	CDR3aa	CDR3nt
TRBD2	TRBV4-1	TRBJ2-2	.	CASSRQGLAEGGAGELFF	TGCGCCAGCAGCCGACAAGGACTAGCGGAGGGAGGAGCCGGGGAGCTGTTTTTT
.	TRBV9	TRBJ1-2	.	CASSVEAQVDGYTF	TGTGCCAGCAGCGTAGAGGCACAGGTCGATGGCTACACCTTC
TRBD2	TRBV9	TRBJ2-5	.	CASSVAGAYQETQYF	TGTGCCAGCAGCGTGGCGGGAGCATACCAAGAGACCCAGTACTTC
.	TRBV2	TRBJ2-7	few	CASSEQGPTYEQYF	TGTGCCAGCAGTGAACAGGGGCCTACCTACGAGCAGTACTTC
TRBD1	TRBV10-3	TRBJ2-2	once	CAISPGTANTGELFF	TGTGCCATCAGTCCAGGGACAGCAAACACCGGGGAGCTGTTTTTT
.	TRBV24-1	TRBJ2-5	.	CATSDPLQETQYF	TGTGCCACCAGTGACCCCCTCCAAGAGACCCAGTACTTC
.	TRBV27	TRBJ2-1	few	CASSLWGQGHSYNEQFF	TGTGCCAGCAGTTTATGGGGCCAGGGACATTCCTACAATGAGCAGTTCTTC
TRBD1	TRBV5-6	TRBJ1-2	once	CASSFVDRGQDYGYTF	TGTGCCAGCAGCTTTGTGGACAGGGGGCAAGACTATGGCTACACCTTC
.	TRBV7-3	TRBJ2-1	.	CASSLVSDNEQFF	TGTGCCAGCAGCTTAGTGTCCGACAATGAGCAGTTCTTC
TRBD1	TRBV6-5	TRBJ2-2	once	CATMGTGARTGELFF	TGTGCAACCATGGGAACAGGGGCGAGGACCGGGGAGCTGTTTTTT
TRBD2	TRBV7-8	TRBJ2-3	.	CASRSSGGTDTQYF	TGTGCCAGCAGGTCTAGCGGGGGGACAGATACGCAGTATTTT
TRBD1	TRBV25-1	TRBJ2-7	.	CASSGGTGLYF	TGTGCCAGCAGCGGGGGGACAGGGTTGTACTTC
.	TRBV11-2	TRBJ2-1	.	CASSLEFGGAFSYNEQFF	TGTGCCAGCAGCTTAGAATTTGGAGGGGCGTTCTCCTACAATGAGCAGTTCTTC
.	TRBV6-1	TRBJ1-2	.	CASSETGSNGYTF	TGTGCCAGCAGTGAAACGGGATCCAATGGCTACACCTTC
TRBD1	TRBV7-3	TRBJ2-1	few	CASSEQGSSYNEQFF	TGTGCCAGCAGCGAACAGGGGAGCTCCTACAATGAGCAGTTCTTC
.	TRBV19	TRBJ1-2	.	CASSIGRKGPGGYTF	TGTGCCAGTAGTATCGGGCGTAAAGGCCCGGGAGGCTACACCTTC
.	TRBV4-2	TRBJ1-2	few	CASSQEQVGGYTF	TGTGCCAGCAGCCAAGAGCAGGTCGGTGGCTACACCTTC
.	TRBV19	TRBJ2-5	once	CASSHRGGVNQETQYF	TGTGCCAGTAGCCACCGAGGGGGGGTAAATCAAGAGACCCAGTACTTC
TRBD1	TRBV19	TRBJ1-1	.	CASSIGQGNTEAFF	TGTGCCAGTAGTATAGGACAGGGGAACACTGAAGCTTTCTTT
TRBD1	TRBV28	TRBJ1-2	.	CASSLEGAHGYTF	TGTGCCAGCAGTTTAGAGGGGGCTCATGGCTACACCTTC
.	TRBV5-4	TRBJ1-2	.	CASSLDWGHGYTF	TGTGCCAGCAGCTTGGATTGGGGGCATGGCTACACCTTC
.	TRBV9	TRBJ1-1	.	CASSVRGGTEAFF	TGTGCCAGCAGCGTAAGGGGCGGCACTGAAGCTTTCTTT
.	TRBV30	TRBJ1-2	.	CAWSSVGPGYTF	TGTGCCTGGAGCAGCGTAGGCCCAGGCTACACCTTC
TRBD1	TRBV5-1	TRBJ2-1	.	CASHDGTGVHGEFF	TGCGCCAGCCACGACGGGACAGGGGTCCATGGGGAGTTCTTC
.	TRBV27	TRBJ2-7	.	CASSWGGVQQYF	TGTGCCAGCAGTTGGGGCGGGGTACAGCAGTACTTC
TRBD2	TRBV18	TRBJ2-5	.	CASSLQPGLAEETQYF	TGTGCCAGCTCCCTGCAGCCGGGACTAGCGGAAGAGACCCAGTACTTC
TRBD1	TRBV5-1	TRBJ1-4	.	CASSPTGQGNEKLFF	TGCGCCAGCAGCCCGACGGGACAGGGAAATGAAAAACTGTTTTTT
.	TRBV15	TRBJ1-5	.	CATSRDLGQPQHF	TGTGCCACCAGCAGAGATCTCGGGCAGCCCCAGCATTTT
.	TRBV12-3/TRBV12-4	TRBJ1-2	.	CASSLIQGSGYTF	TGTGCCAGCAGTTTAATCCAGGGGAGTGGCTACACCTTC
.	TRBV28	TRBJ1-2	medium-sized	CASSSGQLSIF	TGTGCCAGCAGTTCCGGACAGTTATCCATCTTC
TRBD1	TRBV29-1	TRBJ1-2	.	CSVLGQPDYGYTF	TGCAGCGTTCTGGGACAGCCTGACTATGGCTACACCTTC
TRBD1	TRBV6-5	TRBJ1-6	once	CASSYTGEGNSPLHF	TGTGCCAGCAGTTACACAGGGGAAGGGAATTCACCCCTCCACTTT
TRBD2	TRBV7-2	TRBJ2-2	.	CASSLGGTSAAGELFF	TGTGCCAGCAGCTTGGGCGGGACTAGCGCTGCCGGGGAGCTGTTTTTT
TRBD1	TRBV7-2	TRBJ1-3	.	CASSSGQGGNTIYF	TGTGCCAGCAGCTCCGGACAGGGGGGAAACACCATATATTTT
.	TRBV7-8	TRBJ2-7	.	CASSLAQGSHSYEQYF	TGTGCCAGCAGCTTAGCCCAGGGGTCCCACTCCTACGAGCAGTACTTC
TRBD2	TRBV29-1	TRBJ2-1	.	CTTSGSSYNEQFF	TGCACGACTAGCGGAAGCTCCTACAATGAGCAGTTCTTC
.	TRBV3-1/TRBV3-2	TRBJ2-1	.	CASSPRDGRDEQFF	TGTGCCAGCAGCCCCCGGGATGGGAGAGATGAGCAGTTCTTC
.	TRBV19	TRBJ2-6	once	CASTGFSGANVLTF	TGTGCCAGCACAGGATTCTCTGGGGCCAACGTCCTGACTTTC
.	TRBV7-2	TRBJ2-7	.	CASRKQGSLEQYF	TGTGCCAGCAGAAAACAGGGCTCCCTGGAGCAGTACTTC
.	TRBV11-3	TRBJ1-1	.	CASSLNRASNEAFF	TGTGCCAGCAGTTTAAACAGGGCGAGTAATGAAGCTTTCTTT
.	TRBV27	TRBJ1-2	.	CASSSTRTAYGYTF	TGTGCCAGCAGTTCGACCAGGACAGCCTATGGCTACACCTTC
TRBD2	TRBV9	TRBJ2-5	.	CASSVGASGAQRETQYF	TGTGCCAGCAGCGTAGGGGCTAGCGGGGCCCAGAGAGAGACCCAGTACTTC